The 24 T cell receptor beta chains presented below share a single source sample, sequenced in a study of cytotoxic CD8 clonotypes in ibrutinib-treated CLL. The data were produced by immunoSEQ multiplex PCR, yet TCRdb's version contains in-frame clones alone and is incomplete. The sample includes roughly 28,000 clones, roughly 60% of them seen just once. Specimen: PBMCs, collected before ibrutinib treatment. These receptors originate from a human donor with chronic lymphocytic leukemia.

DNA for the CDR3: TGTGCCAGCTCACCAGCAGCTCTAGGAGGCTACACCTTC. It codes for CASSPAALGGYTF. This sequence joins TRBV18 and TRBJ1-2; D remains unclear. Deletions cut 2 bases from V and 8 bases from J, with 12 bases between. From germline, CDR1 is KGHSH and CDR2 LQKENI. There are 13 residues in the CDR3.

The rearrangement uses TRBV25-1 and TRBJ2-7, with 7 bases lining up with TRBD1. The germline V gene encodes CDR1 MGHDK and CDR2 SYGVNS. The trim removed 6 bases at V and 6 bases at J, leaving 5 bases unmatched. The CDR3 is 12 residues long. The CDR3 DNA is TGTGCCAGCAGCCCGACAGGGATCGAGCAGTACTTC. Translation gives CASSPTGIEQYF.

The V gene is TRBV6-5, the J gene TRBJ1-5, with 9 bases identical to TRBD1. The CDR3 covers 15 residues. With V trimmed by 5 bases and J by 7 bases, 9 bases remained unmatched. Germline V gene data show CDR1 as MNHEY and CDR2 as SVGAGI. The CDR3 reads CASSVGQGVGQPQHF. Here the CDR3 DNA reads TGTGCCAGCAGTGTGGGACAGGGAGTTGGGCAGCCCCAGCATTTT.

The chain employs TRBV5-4 and TRBJ2-7; 8 bases fit TRBD2. After removal of 4 bases from V and 3 bases from J, the junction contained 9 bases not matched to a gene. Per germline, CDR1 SGHNT and CDR2 YYREEE (reference sequence). The CDR3 totals 15 residues. The CDR3 here is CASSGTGGAYYEQYF. The DNA for the CDR3 is TGTGCCAGCAGCGGCACGGGGGGGGCCTACTACGAGCAGTACTTC.

The J gene is TRBJ1-5, the V gene TRBV4-1, with 7 bases aligning to TRBD1. This CDR3 comprises 18 residues. Germline V gives CDR1 MGHRA, CDR2 YSYEKL. The ends lost 4 bases at V and 1 base at J; junction bases unmatched: 13. CDR3 in DNA: TGCGCCAGCAGCCCAGGGGGACTGAAGAAGGGAAGCAATCAGCCCCAGCATTTT. Residues: CASSPGGLKKGSNQPQHF.

The chain has TRBV28 and TRBJ1-5; perhaps TRBD1 as D (5 bases). Looked up from germline, CDR1 is MDHEN and CDR2 is SYDVKM. V lost 5 bases, J lost 0 bases, and 11 bases lay in between. The CDR3 spans 15 residues. As DNA, the CDR3 is TGTGCCAGCAGTCGTCGACAGTATAGCAATCAGCCCCAGCATTTT. Protein sequence: CASSRRQYSNQPQHF.

The chain carries TRBV18 and TRBJ1-2; D unresolved. This CDR3 contains 14 residues. The germline V gene encodes CDR1 KGHSH and CDR2 LQKENI. The ends were cut back, 0 bases at V and 1 base at J, with 6 bases in the middle. In DNA form, the CDR3 reads TGTGCCAGCTCACCACCGGTGGGTAACTATGGCTACACCTTC. Translation gives CASSPPVGNYGYTF.

The chain joins TRBV30 to TRBJ1-4; 7 nucleotides line up with TRBD1. Germline V CDR1 and CDR2: GTSNPN, SVGIG (reference sequence). J lost 13 bases, V lost 3 bases, and 11 bases had no gene match. CDR3 size: 13 residues. This CDR3 is CAWRGRGRNGLFF. CDR3 DNA sequence: TGTGCCTGGAGGGGCAGGGGGAGGAACGGACTGTTTTTT.

This chain uses TRBV6-5 with TRBJ2-3, with 9 bases fitting TRBD2. The CDR3 is made up of 14 amino acids. The germline V gene encodes CDR1 MNHEY and CDR2 SVGAGI. Trimming cost V 6 bases and J 2 bases; bases outside gene matches: 3. The CDR3 DNA reads TGTGCCAGCAGGCTAGCGGGGCTCACAGATACGCAGTATTTT. Translation: CASRLAGLTDTQYF.

The rearrangement joins TRBV27 to TRBJ2-7; the D is unclear. The germline CDR1 and CDR2 sequences are MNHEY and SMNVEV (reference sequence). The CDR3 loop spans 12 amino acids. V was clipped by 8 bases and J by 4 bases, with 12 bases between them. This chain's CDR3 is CASSRTPYEQYF. CDR3 DNA: TGTGCCAGCTCGCGGACGCCTTACGAGCAGTACTTC.

The chain couples TRBV2 to TRBJ2-7; D is undetermined. The ends were cut back, 3 bases at V and 2 bases at J, with 2 bases in the middle. Germline CDR1 is SNHLY and CDR2 is FYNNEI. The CDR3 contains 11 residues. CDR3 region: CASSEPYEQYF. The CDR3 DNA is TGTGCCAGCAGTGAGCCCTACGAGCAGTACTTC.

This chain joins TRBV10-3 and TRBJ2-7; D unclear. Per germline, CDR1 ENHRY and CDR2 SYGVKD. CDR3 size: 13 residues. V lost 6 bases, J lost 1 base, and 10 bases lay in between. The CDR3 nucleotides read TGTGCCATCAGAGCAGACACATCCTACGAGCAGTACTTC. Protein: CAIRADTSYEQYF.

The rearrangement joins TRBV30 to TRBJ1-2; D is uncertain. Germline lookup yields CDR1 GTSNPN and CDR2 SVGIG (reference sequence). V gave up 1 base and J gave up 4 bases, with 10 bases separating them. This CDR3 comprises 13 residues. Written as DNA, the CDR3 is TGTGCCTGGAGTGAAGGGCTGGCCTATGGCTACACCTTC. Protein product: CAWSEGLAYGYTF.

V usage is TRBV30 and J usage is TRBJ2-7; 7 nucleotides line up with TRBD2. Germline loops: CDR1 GTSNPN, CDR2 SVGIG (reference sequence). The V segment lost 5 bases and the J segment 3 bases; nucleotides outside the gene matches: 7. The CDR3 totals 13 residues. The CDR3 protein is CAWGGRVGYEQYF. As DNA, the CDR3 is TGTGCCTGGGGGGGGAGGGTTGGCTACGAGCAGTACTTC.

The chain combines TRBV21-1 with TRBJ1-1. TRBV21-1 is annotated as a pseudogene. The CDR3 consists of 13 residues. The CDR3 bases are TGTGCCAGTTCTGGGGACGCGAACACTGAAGCTTTCTTT. Encoded protein: CASSGDANTEAFF.

The chain links TRBV5-4 to TRBJ2-3, with TRBD2 matching 7 bases. The V gene end was trimmed by 2 bases and the J gene end by 4 bases; junction bases not matched to a gene: 7. The CDR3 spans 15 residues. The germline gives CDR1 SGHNT, CDR2 YYREEE (reference sequence). CDR3 residues: CASSFWEGGPDTQYF. The CDR3 region has the DNA TGTGCCAGCAGCTTTTGGGAGGGCGGGCCAGATACGCAGTATTTT.

This clone was detected only a few times. V and J are TRBV7-9 and TRBJ1-2; maybe TRBD1 (6 bases). This CDR3 spans 14 amino acids. Looked up from germline, CDR1 is SEHNR and CDR2 is FQNEAQ (reference sequence). V was clipped by 3 bases and J by 8 bases, with 16 bases between them. This chain's CDR3 is CASSFPDRKGGYTF. The CDR3, as DNA: TGTGCCAGCAGCTTTCCCGACAGGAAGGGCGGCTACACCTTC.

The rearrangement links TRBV7-8 to TRBJ1-1, with D possibly matching TRBD1 (5 bases). V lost 4 bases and J 3 bases, leaving 15 bases between the germline ends. CDR3 length: 15 residues. Germline V CDR1 and CDR2: SGHVS, FQNEAQ. The DNA for the CDR3 is TGTGCCAGCAGCTCCCCACCTTCGACAGACACTGAAGCTTTCTTT. As protein: CASSSPPSTDTEAFF.

The chain links TRBV6-6 to TRBJ2-7; D remains ambiguous. From germline, CDR1 is MNHNY and CDR2 SVGAGI (reference sequence). V dropped 0 bases and J dropped 3 bases, with 9 bases sitting between them. This CDR3 region has 14 residues. CDR3 sequence: CASSYSQSYYEQYF. The DNA of the CDR3 is TGTGCCAGCAGTTACTCTCAGAGCTACTACGAGCAGTACTTC.

The table lists this clone with a few counts. V gene TRBV7-3 combines with J gene TRBJ2-2; possible D gene TRBD1, 6 bases. The germline V gene has CDR1 SGHTA and CDR2 FQGTGA. The CDR3 spans 16 residues. Trimming shortened V by 3 bases and J by 7 bases, and 18 bases separated the two germline ends. In nucleotides, the CDR3 is TGTGCCAGCAGCTTGGTGTCAGGGGTTACGATCGGGGAGCTGTTTTTT. As protein: CASSLVSGVTIGELFF.

The V gene is TRBV5-1, the J gene TRBJ2-3; D remains unclear. Trimming left V 0 bases short and J 5 bases short, with 10 bases between. This CDR3 is 14 amino acids long. The germline V gene encodes CDR1 SGHRS and CDR2 YFSETQ. CDR3 amino acids: CASSLVSGQDTQYF. DNA of the CDR3: TGCGCCAGCAGCTTGGTCTCGGGCCAAGATACGCAGTATTTT.

V is TRBV2 and J is TRBJ2-7, with 9 bases lining up with TRBD1. The CDR3 runs to 15 residues. After removal of 9 bases from V and 1 base from J, the junction contained 10 bases not matched to a gene. CDR1 is SNHLY, CDR2 FYNNEI, per germline. This CDR3 is CASAGRGQGSYEQYF. As DNA, the CDR3 is TGTGCCAGTGCCGGCCGGGGACAGGGTTCCTACGAGCAGTACTTC.

The CDR3 nucleotides read TGTGCCAGCAAGCGGGATACTGGAAACACCATATATTTT. Residues: CASKRDTGNTIYF. The gene calls are TRBV6-1 and TRBJ1-3; unclear D gene. V lost 7 bases, J lost 2 bases, and 9 bases lay in between. Germline values: CDR1 MNHNS, CDR2 SASEGT. The CDR3 loop spans 13 amino acids.

The rearrangement links TRBV5-1 to TRBJ2-2; tentatively, D is TRBD2 (5 bases). CDR1 SGHRS and CDR2 YFSETQ come from the germline V gene. With 2 bases removed from V and 9 bases from J, the gap between germline ends came to 26 bases. The CDR3 runs 18 residues. CDR3 sequence: CASSFGLHNRTRRWELFF. The CDR3 region has the DNA TGCGCCAGCAGCTTCGGATTACACAACCGGACCAGGAGGTGGGAGCTGTTTTTT.